The sequence of this T cell receptor (beta chain) was determined in a study of OX40 agonist ivuxolimab in advanced cancers. Context from the whole study: Ivuxolimab was an agonistic, fully human IgG2 monoclonal antibody directed against OX40 (CD134), a costimulatory receptor. Intravenous ivuxolimab was administered to patients every 2 weeks at six dose levels: 0.01, 0.1, 0.3, 1.5, 3 and 10 mg/kg. Of the approximately 53 patients in dose escalation, some 20 had hepatocellular carcinoma, approximately 15 had melanoma, 9 had renal cell carcinoma and 9 had head and neck cancer. A male proportion of 70% to 90% and a mean age of approximately 55 years, ranging from 23 to 79, were recorded for the dose-escalation cohort. Patients were allowed to have had prior anti-PD-1, anti-PD-L1 or anti-CTLA-4 therapy, and 40% of the dose-escalation patients had been treated with checkpoint inhibitors. Partial responses were achieved by three dose-escalation patients, of whom one had hepatocellular carcinoma and two had cutaneous melanoma. The purpose of peripheral TCRbeta sequencing was to test whether ivuxolimab changed TCR sequence diversity and led to clonal T-cell expansion. The paper describes the monotherapy dose-escalation part (N ≈ 51 patients) of the phase I trial of ivuxolimab.

Overall results and qualifications from the work: The antigen specificity of the peripheral T cells that underwent clonal expansion was not determined. After ivuxolimab, more expanded clones were found on average in CD8+ T cells than in CD4+ T cells. In the 0.1-3.0 mg/kg groups, partial responders had among the lowest normalized peripheral clonal expansion, particularly in CD8+ T cells. At doses of 0.1 to 3.0 mg/kg, clonal expansion of both CD4+ and CD8+ T cells in blood was seen between baseline and week 6. Low levels of normalized T-cell clonal expansion were also seen in some patients who did not respond.

For sequencing of the TCRbeta CDR3 region, genomic DNA was extracted from the sorted cells. The immunoSEQ Assay was used to sequence the TCRbeta CDR3 regions. This immuneACCESS table, as held by TCRdb, lists in-frame sequences with V and J called but not all clones. Of the missing ones, under half trace to an unresolved V gene in checked studies; the others have no known cause. In this sample the table shows about 60,000 clones, about 88% of which occur a single time. Roughly 0.5% of the sample rests with the top ten. On this clone itself: This clone's antigen is unknown. Qualities for individual bases were not recorded, and no much larger clone is one base off.

V was cut back by 0 bases and J by 10 bases, leaving a gap of 8 bases between them. The germline V gene specifies SGDLS as CDR1 and YYNGEE as CDR2. Inclusive of the bounding cysteine and phenylalanine, the CDR3 is 13 residues long. Here the CDR3 DNA is all that survives: 39 bases in frame from base 1. The trial excluded patients who had a history of autoimmune disease or were on systemic immunosuppression. In every dose cohort, peripheral blood was drawn for TCR sequencing at baseline, cycle 4 day 1, and cycle 7 day 1. The samples were drawn from a first-in-human, open-label, multicenter phase I dose-escalation trial of ivuxolimab. Adults with locally advanced or metastatic melanoma, renal cell, hepatocellular, or head and neck squamous cell carcinoma were enrolled in the trial. Before TCR sequencing, CD4+ T cells and CD8+ T cells from peripheral blood were sorted into separate populations.

This chain joins TRBV9 to TRBJ1-6; the D gene assignment is ambiguous. The sample here was CD4+ or CD8+ T cells sorted from blood, taken in a trial of the OX40 agonist ivuxolimab. This receptor was obtained from an adult with an advanced solid tumor such as melanoma, head and neck, liver or kidney cancer. The CDR3 loop reads CASSVDVRSPLHF. The DNA sequence reads TGTGCCAGCAGCGTAGACGTGAGATCACCCCTCCACTTT.